The 10 T cell receptor beta chains below come from one sample, sequenced in a study of brain T cells in children with intractable seizures. Time point defined: blood from clinic visit 5 months post-surgery; TSC patient then seizure free. The method was immunoSEQ multiplex PCR; TCRdb's version includes in-frame clones alone and lacks a portion of them. Counted here are about 320,000 clones, 93% occurring once; the ten biggest clones make up around 5%. Source: peripheral blood, taken about 5 months after surgery. The receptors here all came from a boy less than two years old with tuberous sclerosis and intractable seizures.

The genes are TRBV5-6 and TRBJ1-1; D is ambiguous. Per the germline V gene, CDR1 is SGHDT and CDR2 is YYEEEE. V dropped 0 bases and J dropped 6 bases, with 9 bases sitting between them. The CDR3 has 13 residues. The CDR3 protein is CASSLGETAEAFF. CDR3 nucleotides: TGTGCCAGCAGCTTGGGGGAAACGGCTGAAGCTTTCTTT.

The genes are TRBV24-1 and TRBJ2-2, with 14 bases that match TRBD2. There are 19 residues in the CDR3. V lost 2 bases, J lost 2 bases, and 6 bases stayed unmatched. Germline V CDR1 and CDR2: KGHDR, SFDVKD. CDR3 in amino acids: CATSDWTSGGPHNTGELFF. The DNA for the CDR3 is TGTGCCACCAGTGATTGGACTAGCGGGGGGCCCCATAACACCGGGGAGCTGTTTTTT.

The table lists this clone with a few counts. Other DNA sequences from this sample encode an identical CDR3 as well. V gene TRBV4-2 combines with J gene TRBJ1-5; no clear D. V lost 0 bases and J lost 2, with 8 bases in between. This CDR3 comprises 15 residues. Germline V lookup: CDR1 LGHNA, CDR2 YNFKEQ. The CDR3, as DNA: TGTGCCAGCAGCCAAGATGGGCAGGGCAATCAGCCCCAGCATTTT. As protein: CASSQDGQGNQPQHF.

V gene TRBV4-1 combines with J gene TRBJ2-7; D not resolved. Germline V gene data show CDR1 as MGHRA and CDR2 as YSYEKL. V lost 4 bases, J lost 4 bases, and 11 bases lay in between. This CDR3 comprises 13 residues. CDR3 DNA sequence: TGCGCCAGCAGCCCCGGACCCCAGTACGAGCAGTACTTC. Translated: CASSPGPQYEQYF.

The rearrangement joins TRBV19 to TRBJ1-5; TRBD1 agrees at 10 bases. The CDR3 spans 20 residues. Germline V lookup: CDR1 LNHDA, CDR2 SQIVND (reference sequence). The V and J ends lost 4 bases and 0 bases, in that order; junction bases with no gene match: 15. The CDR3 sequence: CASSTRRGQGQVYSNQPQHF. In DNA form, the CDR3 reads TGTGCCAGTAGTACCCGGAGGGGACAGGGGCAGGTTTATAGCAATCAGCCCCAGCATTTT.

The chain links TRBV15 to TRBJ2-7; D call uncertain. Germline V gives CDR1 LNHNV, CDR2 YYDKDF (reference sequence). This CDR3 has 12 residues. V lost 5 bases and J lost 6, with 11 bases in between. CDR3 DNA: TGTGCCACCAGCCTCTGGATGGGCGAGCAGTACTTC. Amino acid sequence: CATSLWMGEQYF.

V is TRBV23-1 and J is TRBJ2-1; 10 positions match TRBD2. TRBV23-1 is recorded as an ORF, its role being uncertain. CDR3 size: 16 residues. V shed 0 bases, J shed 7 bases, and the junction held 6 bases outside the gene matches. CDR3 protein: CASSQSLAGGTNEQFF. The CDR3 coding sequence is TGCGCCAGCAGTCAATCGTTAGCGGGAGGAACTAATGAGCAGTTCTTC.

The chain links TRBV20-1 to TRBJ1-2, with 7 bases that match TRBD1. The J segment lost 10 bases and the V segment lost 6 bases, leaving 8 bases of the junction unmatched. The CDR3 length is 11 residues. From germline, CDR1 is DFQATT and CDR2 SNEGSKA (reference sequence). The CDR3: CSAQGQRDYTF. The CDR3 DNA follows: TGCAGTGCCCAGGGACAGAGGGACTACACCTTC.

The chain uses TRBV5-1 and TRBJ2-2; the D is unclear. The CDR3 sequence is 14 residues long. CDR1 and CDR2 (germline): SGHRS, YFSETQ. Trimming pared 1 base from V and 0 bases from J, leaving 4 bases between. The CDR3 region is CASSLLSNTGELFF. The DNA for the CDR3 is TGCGCCAGCAGCTTGTTGTCGAACACCGGGGAGCTGTTTTTT.

The chain employs TRBV9 and TRBJ1-3; no reliable D call. The CDR3 consists of 17 residues. Germline CDR1 SGDLS, CDR2 YYNGEE. V was cut by 0 bases and J by 0 bases, with 13 bases left in between. The CDR3 DNA sequence: TGTGCCAGCAGCGTAGGTATGACGGCGAGCTCTGGAAACACCATATATTTT. Amino acids: CASSVGMTASSGNTIYF.